This TCR beta chain is drawn from a study of T cells after yellow fever vaccination. Study details: The SMART-Seq v4 Ultra Low Input method served to prepare the low-cell-number fractions.

Each CDR3 protein is one row after TCRdb ran MiXCR on the 5' RACE reads. The sample contains 150,000 or so distinct CDR3 sequences, 9.3% of which appear only once. This clonotype was recorded at least ten times. V lost 2 bases to trimming and J lost 5 bases, with 10 bases between them. This CDR3 is 13 amino acids long. Germline CDR1 reads MNHEY; CDR2 reads SVGEGT. This sequence originates from a man younger than 30 who received the YFV17D yellow fever vaccine. The chain carries TRBV6-2 or TRBV6-3 and TRBJ2-7, with D tentatively TRBD2 (6 bases). This material consisted of CD8+ T cells sorted from PBMCs, taken 45 days after the yellow fever booster vaccination. CDR3 residues: CASSYGGAHEQYF. The CDR3 DNA is TGTGCCAGCAGTTACGGAGGGGCCCACGAGCAGTACTTC.